The clone carrying this TCR beta chain was counted ten times or more. Antigen: not known. A read error may produce the germline difference seen at one junction end. Germline CDR1 DFQATT, CDR2 SNEGSKA (reference sequence). The CDR3 has 12 residues. Disease lasting under 3 months, a NOSPECS grade of at least 4, and a Clinical Activity Score of at least 3 were features of the ophthalmopathy patients. Patients having uncontrolled infection, another autoimmune disease, pregnancy or lactation were not included. The source of the sample is a study of T cells in Graves' hyperthyroidism and ophthalmopathy. Notes on the study in general: Blood also showed most of the thyroid clonotypes that were expanded above 0.001.

RNA transcripts provided the source from which TCR beta CDR3 regions were amplified. Initially, a first-round RT-PCR of the TCR CDR3 employed the HTBI primer set. TCRdb reprocessed the multiplex PCR reads with MiXCR, giving one entry per CDR3 protein. This sample carries about 250,000 distinct CDR3 sequences, almost 25% of them seen once, and the ten largest clones take roughly 40%. This TCR was sampled from a woman aged 40 to 49 with Graves' ophthalmopathy. This sequence joins TRBV20-1 and TRBJ1-2; D ambiguous. Sequenced sample: blood. The CDR3 loop reads CSVRYGSNGYAF. CDR3 DNA: TGCAGTGTCCGTTACGGTTCTAATGGCTACGCCTTC.